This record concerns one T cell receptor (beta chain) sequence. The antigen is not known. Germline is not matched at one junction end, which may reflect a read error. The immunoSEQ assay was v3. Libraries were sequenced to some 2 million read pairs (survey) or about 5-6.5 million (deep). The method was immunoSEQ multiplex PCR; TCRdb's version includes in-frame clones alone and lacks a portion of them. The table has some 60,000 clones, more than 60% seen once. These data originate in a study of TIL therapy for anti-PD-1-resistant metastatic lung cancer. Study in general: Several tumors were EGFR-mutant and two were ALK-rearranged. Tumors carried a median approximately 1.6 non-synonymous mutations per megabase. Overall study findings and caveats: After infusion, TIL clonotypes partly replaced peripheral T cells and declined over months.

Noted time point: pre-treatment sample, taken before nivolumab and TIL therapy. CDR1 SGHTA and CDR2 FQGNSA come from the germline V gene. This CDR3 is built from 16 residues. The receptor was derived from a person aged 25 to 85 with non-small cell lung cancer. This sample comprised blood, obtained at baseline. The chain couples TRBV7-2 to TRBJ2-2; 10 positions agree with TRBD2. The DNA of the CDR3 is TGTGCCAGCAGCCTAGCTAGCGGGAGTGGGACCGGGGAGCTGTTTTTT. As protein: CASSLASGSGTGELFF.